This T cell receptor (beta chain) was obtained from a study of T cell changes during pregnancy in multiple sclerosis. Looked up from germline, CDR1 is SQVTM and CDR2 is ANQGSEA. The CDR3 is made up of 13 amino acids. V was cut by 8 bases and J by 6 bases, with 17 bases left in between. The table came from immunoSEQ multiplex PCR; TCRdb's copy has only in-frame clones and leaves some out. The table lists about 50,000 clones, 94% of them singletons. The V gene is TRBV29-1, the J gene TRBJ2-1, with a possible D match to TRBD1 (6 bases). The sample in question was CD4+ T cells from peripheral blood mononuclear cells, obtained in the third trimester of pregnancy. The TCR sequence derives from a female donor with multiple sclerosis, enrolled in a pregnancy study. CDR3 in amino acids: CSHRRGTGNEQFF. DNA for the CDR3: TGCAGCCACCGCAGGGGAACGGGCAATGAGCAGTTCTTC.